Included here is one TCR beta chain sequence, with context. This specimen belongs to a study of blood T cell repertoires in COVID-19. About the research overall: The analysed material was cDNA or gDNA that came from T cells, B-cell-depleted T cells, or PBMCs.

Between the trimmed V and J ends, which lost 0 bases and 5 bases, there was a span of 10 bases. Germline CDR1 reads WNHNN; CDR2 reads SYGVQD (reference sequence). This CDR3 is built from 14 residues. The authors' processing: Researchers report that nucleated cell counts were estimated from reference gene primer amplification. The method was immunoSEQ multiplex PCR; TCRdb's version includes in-frame clones alone and lacks a portion of them. The V and J calls and clone size are taken from that table; D and trimming were inferred from the DNA. Among roughly 70,000 clones listed, over 70% were seen once.

The specimen was peripheral blood. The TCR originated in a man aged 55 to 69 with acute or convalescent COVID-19. The chain employs TRBV10-1 and TRBJ2-5; D is uncertain. This CDR3 reads CASSESGSRETQYF. DNA of the CDR3: TGCGCCAGCAGTGAGTCCGGGTCTAGGGAGACCCAGTACTTC.